The rows below give T cell receptor beta chains drawn from one sample of a study of T cell responses to AZD1222 COVID-19 vaccine. The table came from immunoSEQ multiplex PCR; TCRdb's copy has only in-frame clones and leaves some out. The sample contains some 92,000 clones, 91% of which appear only once. Sample: peripheral blood, taken on day 0 of AZD1222 vaccination. The receptors stem from an adult in good health. The CDR3 runs from the conserved cysteine through the conserved F or W. D genes are given only for firm matches. Part of the rows lack a size; the others show once, few, many or a class for expanded clones.

V,D,size,J,DNA,CDR3
TRBV6-5,-,once,TRBJ1-6,TGTGCCAGCAGTACCAGCCCGAGGATGCCACCCCTCCACTTT,CASSTSPRMPPLHF
TRBV6-4,-,-,TRBJ1-1,TGTGCCAGCAAAAGGGCGGGGGGGAACACTGAAGCTTTCTTT,CASKRAGGNTEAFF
TRBV7-3,TRBD1,once,TRBJ2-1,TGTGCCAGCAGCTACCGGGACAGTTACAATGAGCAGTTCTTC,CASSYRDSYNEQFF
TRBV19,-,-,TRBJ1-3,TGTGCCAGTAGCCCCACCAACTCTGGAAACACCATATATTTT,CASSPTNSGNTIYF
TRBV3-1/TRBV3-2,-,-,TRBJ1-6,TGTGCCAGCAGCCTTGTGCGGACAGCCGAGAATTCACCCCTCCACTTT,CASSLVRTAENSPLHF
TRBV5-1,TRBD2,once,TRBJ2-5,TGCGCCAGTATTTGGGGACTAGCGGTAACCCAAGAGACCCAGTACTTC,CASIWGLAVTQETQYF
TRBV10-1,-,-,TRBJ1-4,TGCGCCAGCAGTGTAAGGCAGACCCAAGGAAAACTGTTTTTT,CASSVRQTQGKLFF
TRBV5-1,-,-,TRBJ1-4,TGCGCCAGCAGCTTGGCGGGTGCTAATGAAAAACTGTTTTTT,CASSLAGANEKLFF
TRBV7-2,TRBD1,once,TRBJ1-4,TGTGCCAGCAGCCTCGGACAGGGAGTGGTCGCTGAAAAACTGTTTTTT,CASSLGQGVVAEKLFF
TRBV9,TRBD1,-,TRBJ2-2,TGTGCCAGCAGCCCCCGTGGGGACAGCTCCACCGGGGAGCTGTTTTTT,CASSPRGDSSTGELFF
TRBV7-9,-,-,TRBJ1-3,TGTGCCAGCAGCTTAGATGCGGCTCACTCTGGAAACACCATATATTTT,CASSLDAAHSGNTIYF
TRBV13,-,few,TRBJ1-4,TGTGCCAGCAGCTTGCGGGGAAGTGAAAAACTGTTTTTT,CASSLRGSEKLFF
TRBV4-2,-,-,TRBJ1-2,TGTGCCAGCAGCCAAGATGCCGGAGATGGTGGCTACACCTTC,CASSQDAGDGGYTF
TRBV4-3,TRBD1,-,TRBJ1-2,TGCGCCAGCAGCCCACCCGGGACAGGGGCAAGCTATGGCTACACCTTC,CASSPPGTGASYGYTF
TRBV28,-,-,TRBJ1-3,TGTGCCAGCAGTTACACCGCAGGGGCTGGAAACACCATATATTTT,CASSYTAGAGNTIYF
TRBV5-1,-,-,TRBJ1-2,TGCGCCAGCAGCTTGGACAGCACGGGCTACACCTTC,CASSLDSTGYTF
TRBV28,-,-,TRBJ2-7,TGTGCCAGCAGCCGAGGGGGAACCTACGAGCAGTACTTC,CASSRGGTYEQYF